The 32 T cell receptor beta chains reported below all come from one sample, sequenced in a study of cytomegalovirus exposure and HLA in healthy donors. Primers included in the PCR were 60 Vbeta and 13 Jbeta primers. Repertoires were generated with immunoSEQ multiplex PCR, while TCRdb's copy carries only in-frame clones and drops some. Of 80,000 to 100,000 clones listed, over 65% are singletons. Sequencing was performed on PBMCs. Receptors originate from a man aged 25 to 45 in good health and CMV-seropositive.

V usage is TRBV30 and J usage is TRBJ1-1; no clear D gene. The CDR3 is made up of 14 amino acids. CDR1 and CDR2 from the germline V gene are GTSNPN and SVGIG (reference sequence). V shed 1 base and J shed 2 bases, with 11 bases lying between them. The DNA of the CDR3 is TGTGCCTGGAGTGGTGGACTGGAAAACACTGAAGCTTTCTTT. It encodes CAWSGGLENTEAFF.

This clone was counted once. V gene TRBV9 combines with J gene TRBJ1-5, with 9 bases that match TRBD1. This CDR3 contains 14 residues. V was clipped by 3 bases and J by 5 bases; unmatched bases: 3. CDR1 and CDR2 from the germline V gene are SGDLS and YYNGEE. The CDR3 coding sequence is TGTGCCAGCAGCGGACAGGGGGGAGATCAGCCCCAGCATTTT. This translates into CASSGQGGDQPQHF.

The V and J genes are TRBV28 and TRBJ2-3; weak D call: TRBD1 (6 bases). Germline CDR1 reads MDHEN; CDR2 reads SYDVKM. Trimming shortened V by 8 bases and J by 2 bases, and 17 bases separated the two germline ends. The CDR3 totals 15 residues. The CDR3 region is CASVSMGQSTDTQYF. Written as DNA, the CDR3 is TGTGCCAGCGTCTCTATGGGACAATCCACAGATACGCAGTATTTT.

A note on this clone: A junction boundary mismatches the germline segment, possibly from a read error. V gene TRBV6-5 combines with J gene TRBJ1-3, with TRBD1 as a possible D gene (5 bases). The CDR3 spans 16 residues. Germline V CDR1 and CDR2: MNHEY, SVGAGI. The CDR3 spells CASRYGVPRGGNTIYF. The CDR3 coding sequence is TGTGCCAGCCGTTACGGGGTACCTCGGGGGGGAAACACCATATATTTT.

The rearrangement joins TRBV5-1 to TRBJ2-3; D possibly corresponds to TRBD2 (6 bases). V dropped 5 bases and J dropped 0 bases, with 13 bases sitting between them. This CDR3 is 15 amino acids long. CDR1 SGHRS and CDR2 YFSETQ come from the germline V gene. For the CDR3, the DNA is TGCGCCAGCAGGCGAATTGCGGGGAGCACAGATACGCAGTATTTT. It translates to CASRRIAGSTDTQYF.

The rearrangement uses TRBV7-3 and TRBJ2-1; maybe TRBD2 (6 bases). The V end lost 0 bases, the J end lost 4 bases, and 13 bases lay between the germline ends. The CDR3 spans 16 residues. Germline V gene data show CDR1 as SGHTA and CDR2 as FQGTGA. The DNA for the CDR3 is TGTGCCAGCAGCTTAACTTCCGGGAGTGCGTACAATGAGCAGTTCTTC. Its protein is CASSLTSGSAYNEQFF.

This clone was seen only a few times. V gene TRBV4-2 combines with J gene TRBJ2-7, with TRBD2 as a possible D gene (6 bases). The CDR3 sequence is 15 residues long. Looked up from germline, CDR1 is LGHNA and CDR2 is YNFKEQ. Trimming took off 0 bases at V and 1 base at J, with 10 bases between the two ends. This CDR3 is CASSQDLAGSYEQYF. The CDR3 DNA sequence: TGTGCCAGCAGCCAAGACTTGGCGGGGTCCTACGAGCAGTACTTC.

This chain links TRBV11-2 with TRBJ2-2; D not certain. Germline lookup yields CDR1 SGHAT and CDR2 FQNNGV. Trimming cost V 1 base and J 8 bases, with 8 bases left between them. The CDR3 runs to 13 residues. For the CDR3, the DNA is TGTGCCAGCAGCTTAGTAAACGGTGGGGAGCTGTTTTTT. This sequence encodes CASSLVNGGELFF.

The gene calls are TRBV5-1 and TRBJ2-5, with D possibly TRBD2 on 5 matching bases. This CDR3 comprises 13 residues. Trimming pared 3 bases from V and 2 bases from J, leaving 8 bases between. Germline V lookup: CDR1 SGHRS, CDR2 YFSETQ. CDR3 DNA: TGCGCCAGCAGCTATGCGGGTCAAGAGACCCAGTACTTC. Its protein product is CASSYAGQETQYF. The complete variable domain, with remaining parts taken from reference TRBV5-1 and TRBJ2-5, reads KAGVTQTPRYLIKTRGQQVTLSCSPISGHRSVSWYQQTPGQGLQFLFEYFSETQRNKGNFPGRFSGRQFSNSRSEMNVSTLELGDSALYLCASSYAGQETQYFGPGTRLLVL.

V gene TRBV6-6 combines with J gene TRBJ2-3; D not certain. Germline V gene data show CDR1 as MNHNY and CDR2 as SVGAGI (reference sequence). The CDR3 contains 16 residues. The V end lost 2 bases, the J end lost 0 bases, and 12 bases lay between the germline ends. The CDR3 spells CASSYPHRGSTDTQYF. The CDR3 region has the DNA TGTGCCAGCAGTTACCCCCATCGCGGCAGCACAGATACGCAGTATTTT.

The CDR3: CASIHPGTNYGYTF. The CDR3 DNA is TGTGCCAGCATCCACCCCGGGACTAACTATGGCTACACCTTC. The chain joins TRBV28 to TRBJ1-2; D remains ambiguous. The V gene's germline CDR1 is MDHEN and CDR2 SYDVKM. The CDR3 loop spans 14 amino acids. V was trimmed by 7 bases and J by 0 bases, leaving 12 bases between them.

This chain uses TRBV6-4 with TRBJ2-7; tentatively, D is TRBD1 (6 bases). V lost 5 bases, J lost 0 bases, and 14 bases lay in between. The CDR3 runs 15 residues. Germline values: CDR1 MRHNA, CDR2 SNTAGT. The CDR3 DNA reads TGTGCCAGCAGTACCGACAGGTTCCTCTCCTACGAGCAGTACTTC. Its protein is CASSTDRFLSYEQYF.

The chain employs TRBV6-5 and TRBJ2-7; 13 nucleotides match TRBD2. J was trimmed by 7 bases and V by 0 bases; bases with no gene match: 6. Germline V gives CDR1 MNHEY, CDR2 SVGAGI. This CDR3 region has 16 residues. The CDR3: CASSYSGTSGIGEQYF. The CDR3 coding sequence is TGTGCCAGCAGTTACTCCGGGACTAGCGGGATCGGGGAGCAGTACTTC.

The rearrangement joins TRBV7-6 to TRBJ1-6, with no clear D. The CDR3 runs to 11 residues. With 4 bases removed from V and 7 bases from J, the gap between germline ends came to 2 bases. CDR1 is SGHVS and CDR2 is FNYEAQ in the germline V gene. The CDR3 loop is CASSSNSPLHF. CDR3 DNA sequence: TGTGCCAGCAGCTCAAATTCACCCCTCCACTTT.

CDR3 loop: CAAQGLAGVGSYNEQFF. In nucleotides, the CDR3 is TGTGCCGCCCAGGGACTAGCGGGGGTGGGCTCCTACAATGAGCAGTTCTTC. The chain links TRBV2 to TRBJ2-1, with 14 nucleotides matching TRBD2. The V gene end was trimmed by 11 bases and the J gene end by 0 bases; junction bases not matched to a gene: 9. The germline gives CDR1 SNHLY, CDR2 FYNNEI. The CDR3 has 17 residues.

The chain uses TRBV18 and TRBJ2-7, with TRBD2 matching 14 bases. The CDR3 spans 16 residues. V lost 3 bases, J lost 0 bases, and 1 base stayed unmatched. Germline lookup yields CDR1 KGHSH and CDR2 LQKENI. In DNA form, the CDR3 reads TGTGCCAGCTCACCGGGACTAGCGGGAGCCTCCTACGAGCAGTACTTC. It is translated as CASSPGLAGASYEQYF.

The chain couples TRBV7-3 to TRBJ1-1; 7 nucleotides agree with TRBD1. Looked up from germline, CDR1 is SGHTA and CDR2 is FQGTGA. The CDR3 runs 14 residues. J gave up 2 bases and V 5 bases, and 5 bases lay outside the gene matches. The CDR3 nucleotides are TGTGCCAGCAGCGCCGGACAGGAAAACACTGAAGCTTTCTTT. This codes for CASSAGQENTEAFF.

The V call is TRBV29-1, the J call TRBJ2-6, with D possibly matching TRBD2 (7 bases). The CDR3 runs to 13 residues. Trimming took 4 bases from V and 4 from J, leaving 8 bases between them. CDR1 and CDR2 from the germline V gene are SQVTM and ANQGSEA. In DNA form, the CDR3 reads TGCAGCGTTGGGGGGGGCGGGGCCAACGTCCTGACTTTC. Amino acid sequence: CSVGGGGANVLTF.

This clone was seen a single time. CDR3 bases: TGTGCCAGTAGTATGACAGGGTCCGGCAATCAGCCCCAGCATTTT. Translating gives CASSMTGSGNQPQHF. The chain links TRBV19 to TRBJ1-5, with 7 bases fitting TRBD1. Germline values: CDR1 LNHDA, CDR2 SQIVND (reference sequence). After removal of 3 bases from V and 2 bases from J, the junction contained 4 bases not matched to a gene. There are 15 residues in the CDR3. Filled out from reference TRBV19 and TRBJ1-5, the complete variable domain reads DGGITQSPKYLFRKEGQNVTLSCEQNLNHDAMYWYRQDPGQGLRLIYYSQIVNDFQKGDIAEGYSVSREKKESFPLTVTSAQKNPTAFYLCASSMTGSGNQPQHFGDGTRLSIL.

This clone was detected once. The chain links TRBV5-6 to TRBJ2-7, with 14 bases aligning to TRBD2. V gave up 3 bases and J gave up 3 bases; unmatched junction bases: 8. This CDR3 has 17 residues. Germline V gene data show CDR1 as SGHDT and CDR2 as YYEEEE. The CDR3 region is CASSWGLAGAWDYEQYF. CDR3 bases: TGTGCCAGCAGCTGGGGACTAGCGGGGGCCTGGGACTACGAGCAGTACTTC.

The V gene is TRBV6-6, the J gene TRBJ1-2, with TRBD1 identical over 8 bases. Germline-derived CDR1 and CDR2 are MNHNY and SVGAGI (reference sequence). The CDR3 totals 15 residues. The ends lost 0 bases at V and 5 bases at J; junction bases unmatched: 5. CDR3 in DNA: TGTGCCAGCAGTTACTCCCTGGACAGGGCGTATGGCTACACCTTC. As protein: CASSYSLDRAYGYTF.

The chain employs TRBV9 and TRBJ1-1; the D gene is possibly TRBD1 (6 bases). Trimming took 4 bases from V and 3 from J, leaving 13 bases between them. The CDR3 extends over 14 amino acids. CDR1 is SGDLS, CDR2 YYNGEE, per germline. CDR3 loop: CASSRGGSYTEAFF. CDR3 DNA sequence: TGTGCCAGCAGCCGAGGGGGATCCTACACTGAAGCTTTCTTT.

The gene calls are TRBV27 and TRBJ1-5; D remains unclear. The CDR3 has 14 residues. CDR1 and CDR2 from the germline V gene are MNHEY and SMNVEV (reference sequence). V was pared by 4 bases and J by 10 bases, with 17 bases between. The CDR3 DNA is TGTGCCAGCAGTTCGGAGTGGGTCGGATCCCCCCAGCATTTT. Protein product: CASSSEWVGSPQHF.

In this sample, this clone turned up a few times. Other DNA sequences in the sample encode the same CDR3. V gene TRBV5-1 combines with J gene TRBJ2-3; the D gene is possibly TRBD1 (5 bases). Germline assignment: CDR1 SGHRS and CDR2 YFSETQ. This CDR3 is built from 14 residues. The V gene lost 2 bases and the J gene lost 2 bases, with 9 bases spanning the gap. The CDR3 DNA reads as TGCGCCAGCAGCTTAACAGGTTCCACAGATACGCAGTATTTT. Its translation: CASSLTGSTDTQYF.

This clone was observed a handful of times. This chain connects TRBV7-8 to TRBJ1-5; TRBD1 aligns across 7 bases. Germline loops: CDR1 SGHVS, CDR2 FQNEAQ. The J segment lost 7 bases and the V segment lost 4 bases, leaving 10 bases of the junction unmatched. The CDR3 covers 15 residues. This CDR3 reads CASSSRGVGGQPQHF. The CDR3 nucleotides read TGTGCCAGCAGCTCCAGGGGGGTTGGGGGGCAGCCCCAGCATTTT.

The chain links TRBV5-4 to TRBJ1-1; unclear D gene. Germline CDR1 reads SGHNT; CDR2 reads YYREEE (reference sequence). There are 13 residues in the CDR3. V was clipped by 4 bases and J by 1 base, with 8 bases between them. The CDR3 DNA is TGTGCCAGCAGCCCCCCAGGGAACACTGAAGCTTTCTTT. It codes for CASSPPGNTEAFF.

The V call is TRBV2, the J call TRBJ2-5, with D possibly TRBD1 on 5 matching bases. V lost 0 bases, J lost 5 bases, and 19 bases lay in between. The germline gives CDR1 SNHLY, CDR2 FYNNEI. The CDR3 runs 17 residues. As DNA, the CDR3 is TGTGCCAGCAGTGAAGCGCTTCGGGCGACTGGGGCTGAGACCCAGTACTTC. Encoded protein: CASSEALRATGAETQYF.

J is TRBJ1-1 and V is TRBV7-9, with D possibly TRBD1 on 5 matching bases. In germline, CDR1 is SEHNR, CDR2 FQNEAQ (reference sequence). The CDR3 sequence is 14 residues long. V was pared by 1 base and J by 4 bases, with 10 bases between. This chain's CDR3 is CASSLGREITEAFF. CDR3 coding DNA: TGTGCCAGCAGCTTAGGCAGGGAAATCACTGAAGCTTTCTTT.

This chain links TRBV6-5 with TRBJ1-2; D is undetermined. The ends were cut back, 6 bases at V and 1 base at J, with 9 bases in the middle. The CDR3 is made up of 13 amino acids. CDR1 is MNHEY and CDR2 is SVGAGI in the germline V gene. CDR3 in DNA: TGTGCCAGCAGGCCCACAGTTAACTATGGCTACACCTTC. Its protein product is CASRPTVNYGYTF.

V gene TRBV12-2 combines with J gene TRBJ2-5; the table's D call TRBD2 went unverified against the DNA. TRBV12-2 is recorded as a pseudogene. The CDR3 runs 13 residues. CDR3 DNA sequence: TGTGCAAGTCGCCCGGTTCTCGCGTGGACCCAGTACTTC. It encodes CASRPVLAWTQYF.

The CDR3 DNA follows: TGCAGCGTTGAAGTCCCGGCTGGGCAGGCGACTACTAACTATGGCTACACCTTC. The encoded protein is CSVEVPAGQATTNYGYTF. This sequence joins TRBV29-1 and TRBJ1-2; no clear D. V was shortened by 1 base and J by 0 bases, with 21 bases between the two germline ends. CDR1 is SQVTM and CDR2 is ANQGSEA in the germline V gene. This CDR3 has 18 amino acids.

The J gene is TRBJ1-1, the V gene TRBV9, with TRBD1 as a possible D gene (5 bases). Trimming took off 4 bases at V and 6 bases at J, with 19 bases between the two ends. The CDR3 is 15 amino acids. Germline CDR1 and CDR2: SGDLS and YYNGEE. The CDR3 DNA is TGTGCCAGCAGCCCCGATCCAGGGATTGGGGCTGAAGCTTTCTTT. Protein product: CASSPDPGIGAEAFF.